A selection of T cell receptor beta chains follows, all from one sample in a study of vaccination effects on CD4 cells after COVID-19. The antigens these receptors bind are not known. The protocol was immunoSEQ multiplex PCR, while the TCRdb copy is restricted to in-frame clones and leaves out a portion. The data contain around 63,000 clones, about 71% of them seen just once; the ten biggest clones take up 3.5% to 4.5%. The specimen was CD4+ T cells from PBMCs cultured with HCoV-OC43 spike peptides, collected before COVID-19 vaccination. Receptor source: a human donor who received a COVID-19 vaccine. CDR3s include the opening cysteine and the closing phenylalanine or tryptophan. D genes are given only for firm matches. Size values are once, few and many counts, or a class for expanded clones, and some rows have none.

TRBJ2-5 - TRBV12-3/TRBV12-4 - CASSDYLKETQYF TGTGCCAGCAGCGATTACTTAAAAGAGACCCAGTACTTC
TRBJ2-5 - TRBV2 TRBD2 CASSDWRGGLRAQYF TGTGCCAGCAGTGATTGGCGGGGGGGCCTGAGGGCCCAGTACTTC
TRBJ2-2 - TRBV7-3 - CASSSPAGELFF TGTGCCAGCAGCTCCCCCGCCGGGGAGCTGTTTTTT
TRBJ1-3 - TRBV28 - CASSLDSINTIYF TGTGCCAGCAGTTTAGACAGTATAAACACCATATATTTT
TRBJ1-1 - TRBV11-2 TRBD1 CASSPDRVNTEAFF TGTGCCAGCAGCCCGGACAGGGTGAACACTGAAGCTTTCTTT
TRBJ2-1 few TRBV20-1 TRBD2 CSASFGGGDEQFF TGCAGTGCTAGTTTTGGGGGAGGGGATGAGCAGTTCTTC
TRBJ2-1 - TRBV5-5 - CASSLVSSGSSPYNEQFF TGTGCCAGCAGCTTGGTATCGTCGGGCTCGTCCCCTTACAATGAGCAGTTCTTC
TRBJ1-1 - TRBV5-1 - CASSLQGHTEAFF TGCGCCAGCAGCTTACAGGGCCACACTGAAGCTTTCTTT
TRBJ1-1 - TRBV9 - CASSVSGGLVGTEAFF TGTGCCAGCAGCGTATCCGGGGGCTTAGTGGGAACTGAAGCTTTCTTT
TRBJ2-6 - TRBV24-1 TRBD1 CATSAAGGSSGANVLTF TGTGCCACCAGTGCGGCAGGGGGATCCTCTGGGGCCAACGTCCTGACTTTC
TRBJ2-1 - TRBV7-2 - CASSSPGYEQFF TGTGCCAGCAGCTCGCCGGGTTATGAGCAGTTCTTC
TRBJ2-5 - TRBV27 TRBD1 CASSQRTGDGETQYF TGTGCCAGCAGTCAACGGACAGGGGATGGGGAGACCCAGTACTTC
TRBJ1-3 - TRBV5-1 - CASSLDKPAGTIYF TGCGCCAGCAGCTTGGACAAGCCCGCAGGCACCATATATTTT
TRBJ1-4 - TRBV6-5 - CASGGSTNEKLFF TGTGCCAGCGGGGGTTCAACTAATGAAAAACTGTTTTTT
TRBJ1-4 - TRBV6-5 - CASRDRLANEKLFF TGTGCCAGCAGAGACAGGCTCGCTAATGAAAAACTGTTTTTT
TRBJ1-6 - TRBV2 - CASRPGSNSPLHF TGTGCCAGTCGTCCGGGCTCTAATTCACCCCTCCACTTT